The rows below give T cell receptor beta chains drawn from one sample of a study of blood T cell repertoires in COVID-19. Method: immunoSEQ multiplex PCR; TCRdb's copy keeps in-frame clones and lacks some. The sample lists over 100,000 clones, around 89% seen once, with approximately 1.1% in the top ten. The sample taken for sequencing was peripheral blood. The receptor source for this set is a human donor in a cohort sampled during active COVID-19. CDR3s include the opening cysteine and the closing phenylalanine or tryptophan. D genes are given only for firm matches. Some rows mark clone size as missing; the rest say once, few, many or name a class of expanded clone.

clone_size: NA
d_call: NA
j_call: TRBJ2-3
v_call: TRBV6-5
cdr3_nt: TGTGCCAGCAGCCGCAGCTTAGGGGGAGATACGCAGTATTTT
cdr3_aa: CASSRSLGGDTQYF

clone_size: NA
d_call: NA
j_call: TRBJ2-3
v_call: TRBV21-1
cdr3_nt: TGTGCCAGCAGCCATAGCACAGATACGCAGTATTTT
cdr3_aa: CASSHSTDTQYF

clone_size: NA
d_call: TRBD1
j_call: TRBJ1-1
v_call: TRBV6-5
cdr3_nt: TGTGCCAGCATTTCCCGGGACAGGGGGACTGAAGCTTTCTTT
cdr3_aa: CASISRDRGTEAFF

clone_size: NA
d_call: NA
j_call: TRBJ1-2
v_call: TRBV24-1
cdr3_nt: TGTGCCACCAGCGACATTGCGGGGGGCTACACCTTC
cdr3_aa: CATSDIAGGYTF

clone_size: NA
d_call: NA
j_call: TRBJ2-7
v_call: TRBV6-5
cdr3_nt: TGTGCCAGCAGTTACTCCTCAGGGTGGGGAAACGAGCAGTACTTC
cdr3_aa: CASSYSSGWGNEQYF

clone_size: once
d_call: NA
j_call: TRBJ2-3
v_call: TRBV24-1
cdr3_nt: TGTGCCACCAACAGGGGAGGTGGAGATACGCAGTATTTT
cdr3_aa: CATNRGGGDTQYF

clone_size: NA
d_call: TRBD2
j_call: TRBJ2-5
v_call: TRBV5-1
cdr3_nt: TGCGCCAGCAGCCCCCGCCAGCGGGGGGCCCTCAGAGAGACCCAGTACTTC
cdr3_aa: CASSPRQRGALRETQYF

clone_size: NA
d_call: NA
j_call: TRBJ1-1
v_call: TRBV5-4
cdr3_nt: TGTGCCAGCAGCGCGGACAGTTACAGGGTGAACACTGAAGCTTTCTTT
cdr3_aa: CASSADSYRVNTEAFF

clone_size: NA
d_call: TRBD1
j_call: TRBJ1-4
v_call: TRBV28
cdr3_nt: TGTGCCAGCAGTCACAGGGGGCGCCTGAATGAAAAACTGTTTTTT
cdr3_aa: CASSHRGRLNEKLFF

clone_size: NA
d_call: TRBD1
j_call: TRBJ1-1
v_call: TRBV7-2
cdr3_nt: TGTGCCAGCAGAAACCACGGTAACAGGGGGTATGGAGCTTTCTTT
cdr3_aa: CASRNHGNRGYGAFF

clone_size: NA
d_call: TRBD2
j_call: TRBJ2-7
v_call: TRBV4-2
cdr3_nt: TGTGCCAGCAGCCCACGGACTAGCGGGGATTCCTACGAGCAGTACTTC
cdr3_aa: CASSPRTSGDSYEQYF

clone_size: NA
d_call: NA
j_call: TRBJ1-4
v_call: TRBV24-1
cdr3_nt: TGTGCCACCGCCATGCGTGGAAAACTGTTTTTT
cdr3_aa: CATAMRGKLFF

clone_size: NA
d_call: NA
j_call: TRBJ2-1
v_call: TRBV7-2
cdr3_nt: TGTGCCAGCAGCTTACAATCGGCGGGGCCTTGGGATGAGCAGTTCTTC
cdr3_aa: CASSLQSAGPWDEQFF

clone_size: NA
d_call: NA
j_call: TRBJ1-1
v_call: TRBV5-1
cdr3_nt: TGCGCCAGCAGCTTGGATGGCAGGGTGGGCACTGAAGCTTTCTTT
cdr3_aa: CASSLDGRVGTEAFF

clone_size: few
d_call: TRBD1
j_call: TRBJ1-1
v_call: TRBV5-1
cdr3_nt: TGCGCCAGCAGCTCAGGGGGCTACACTGAAGCTTTCTTT
cdr3_aa: CASSSGGYTEAFF